This T cell receptor beta chain emerged from a study of T cell responses to AZD1222 COVID-19 vaccine. Findings and caveats of the study: White British donors predominated, females outnumbered males, and clonal diversity was possibly underestimated. Only a handful of individuals given AZD1222 were seropositive at baseline.

Assay used: immunoSEQ multiplex PCR; TCRdb lists only in-frame clones, some missing. The sample has 150,000 to 200,000 clones; 87% are singletons. For this clone: Its antigen is undetermined.

Germline CDR1 and CDR2: GTSNPN and SVGIG (reference sequence). V was shortened by 4 bases and J by 7 bases, with 10 bases between the two germline ends. This CDR3 region has 12 residues. The receptor comes from an adult in good health. Here the sequenced sample was peripheral blood, taken on day 0 of MenACWY control vaccination. J is TRBJ1-4 and V is TRBV30, with D perhaps matching TRBD1 (5 bases). The DNA for the CDR3 is TGTGCCTGGAATGGGGGAGCTGAAAAACTGTTTTTT. Translating gives CAWNGGAEKLFF.